Described below is a single T cell receptor beta chain sequence and its context. This sample is drawn from a study of shared clonotypes between healthy human individuals. About the research overall: Each donor's CD8 memory used one plate, CD8 naive two, each CD4 subset three.

Naive CD8 cells comprised CD45RO-negative, CCR7-positively selected cells, excluding terminally differentiated effector memory CD45RA+ cells. Each PCR replicate from the sorted subsets contained around 200 ng DNA, which is about 30,000 T cell genomes. Only in-frame clones appear in the TCRdb table, and some are missing; sequencing was by immunoSEQ multiplex PCR. In the table there are hundreds of thousands of clones, 85% to 95% of which are singletons. The length of the CDR3 is 13 residues. Germline CDR1 and CDR2: MDHEN and SYDVKM. V was shortened by 6 bases and J by 10 bases, with 16 bases between the two germline ends.

The receptor was derived from a woman aged 25-40 years in good health. The gene calls are TRBV28 and TRBJ2-1, with D unclear. What was sequenced was naive CD8+ T cells sorted from blood. CDR3 coding DNA: TGTGCCAGCAGCCTCCTGACCCATTCGGAGCAGTTCTTC. This translates into CASSLLTHSEQFF. Combining the CDR3 with reference TRBV28 and TRBJ2-1 gives the whole variable domain DVKVTQSSRYLVKRTGEKVFLECVQDMDHENMFWYRQDPGLGLRLIYFSYDVKMKEKGDIPEGYSVSREKKERFSLILESASTNQTSMYLCASSLLTHSEQFFGPGTRLTVL.